Shown below are 14 T cell receptor beta chains from a single sample sequenced in a study of T-cell memory formation after mild COVID-19. TCRdb re-derived calls from the 5' RACE reads in MiXCR, one entry per CDR3 protein. The sample carries about 340,000 distinct CDR3 sequences, 20% to 25% recorded once. What was sequenced was PBMCs or a T cell subset sorted from them (not recorded which). These receptors originate from an adult woman who had mild COVID-19 (a few samples of this study predate the infection). Cell type and time point are not known.

This clonotype occurred a few times. The genes are TRBV30 and TRBJ2-3; a weak D match, TRBD1 (6 bases). CDR1 is GTSNPN, CDR2 SVGIG, per germline (reference sequence). The length of the CDR3 is 13 residues. Trimming took 7 bases from V and 0 from J, leaving 11 bases between them. CDR3 sequence (DNA): TGTGCCTCAAAACAGGGAAGCACAGATACGCAGTATTTT. Amino acids: CASKQGSTDTQYF.

This clonotype has a handful of counts. The V gene is TRBV9, the J gene TRBJ2-1; D gene ambiguous. This CDR3 has 14 residues. The V end was cut by 0 bases, the J end by 9 bases, with 13 bases between. Germline-derived CDR1 and CDR2 are SGDLS and YYNGEE. The CDR3 spells CASSVVPGLGEQFF. CDR3 nucleotide sequence: TGTGCCAGCAGCGTAGTTCCGGGCCTGGGTGAGCAGTTCTTC.

This clonotype was found a few times. The chain combines TRBV30 with TRBJ2-1, with 10 bases aligning to TRBD2. This CDR3 has 18 amino acids. With 1 base clipped from V and 0 bases from J, the junction kept 9 bases outside the gene matches. Per the germline V gene, CDR1 is GTSNPN and CDR2 is SVGIG (reference sequence). CDR3 protein: CAWSGWASGGRSYNEQFF. CDR3 sequence (DNA): TGTGCCTGGAGTGGGTGGGCTAGCGGGGGCCGCTCCTACAATGAGCAGTTCTTC.

This clonotype was seen at least ten times. The V and J genes are TRBV5-1 and TRBJ2-7, with TRBD2 matching over 7 bases. After removal of 4 bases from V and 3 bases from J, the junction contained 16 bases not matched to a gene. Germline V CDR1 and CDR2: SGHRS, YFSETQ. The CDR3 spans 17 residues. The CDR3 loop reads CASSVPRDSGFFYEQYF. The CDR3 bases are TGCGCCAGCAGCGTCCCCAGGGATAGCGGGTTTTTCTACGAGCAGTACTTC.

The gene calls are TRBV2 and TRBJ2-1; 8 bases align to TRBD2. Trimming cost V 4 bases and J 8 bases; bases outside gene matches: 7. The CDR3 is 14 residues long. The germline gives CDR1 SNHLY, CDR2 FYNNEI. The CDR3 spells CASSGEAGADEQFF. The CDR3 region has the DNA TGTGCCAGCAGTGGGGAAGCGGGAGCCGATGAGCAGTTCTTC. The whole variable domain, filled in from reference TRBV2 and TRBJ2-1, reads EPEVTQTPSHQVTQMGQEVILRCVPISNHLYFYWYRQILGQKVEFLVSFYNNEISEKSEIFDDQFSVERPDGSNFTLKIRSTKLEDSAMYFCASSGEAGADEQFFGPGTRLTVL.

The chain joins TRBV7-9 to TRBJ1-1, with 8 bases fitting TRBD1. The CDR3 extends over 13 amino acids. V dropped 5 bases and J dropped 10; count of bases not matched to a gene: 9. In germline, CDR1 is SEHNR, CDR2 FQNEAQ (reference sequence). CDR3 loop: CASSSRTGLVAFF. The CDR3 DNA follows: TGTGCCAGCAGCAGTAGGACAGGGTTGGTAGCTTTCTTT.

This sequence joins TRBV29-1 and TRBJ1-1; 8 nucleotides match TRBD1. Unmatched junction bases numbered 10, after V lost 3 bases and J lost 4 bases. This CDR3 has 15 amino acids. Germline CDR1 and CDR2: SQVTM and ANQGSEA. As DNA, the CDR3 is TGCAGCGTTGATAAGGGGAGTACAGGGGGCACTGAAGCTTTCTTT. It yields the protein CSVDKGSTGGTEAFF. The variable domain in full, with the rest retrieved from reference TRBV29-1 and TRBJ1-1, is SAVISQKPSRDICQRGTSLTIQCQVDSQVTMMFWYRQQPGQSLTLIATANQGSEATYESGFVIDKFPISRPNLTFSTLTVSNMSPEDSSIYLCSVDKGSTGGTEAFFGQGTRLTVV.

J is TRBJ1-1 and V is TRBV7-8, with D hard to call. The CDR3 length is 16 residues. V was trimmed by 1 base and J by 1 base, leaving 13 bases between them. From germline, CDR1 is SGHVS and CDR2 FQNEAQ. CDR3 nucleotides: TGTGCCAGCAGCTTAGTGTTTCGGGTAGCGAACACTGAAGCTTTCTTT. It yields the protein CASSLVFRVANTEAFF.

This rearrangement joins TRBV5-1 to TRBJ1-1; D is possibly TRBD1 (5 bases). Germline CDR1 and CDR2: SGHRS and YFSETQ. This CDR3 has 13 residues. V was shortened by 3 bases and J by 8 bases, with 14 bases between the two germline ends. The DNA of the CDR3 is TGCGCCAGCAGCTCTGAGCAGGGATCCGAAGCTTTCTTT. Translation gives CASSSEQGSEAFF. Supplemented by reference TRBV5-1 and TRBJ1-1, the full variable domain reads KAGVTQTPRYLIKTRGQQVTLSCSPISGHRSVSWYQQTPGQGLQFLFEYFSETQRNKGNFPGRFSGRQFSNSRSEMNVSTLELGDSALYLCASSSEQGSEAFFGQGTRLTVV.

This clonotype showed up just once. The chain uses TRBV12-3 or TRBV12-4 and TRBJ1-2, with 7 bases identical to TRBD1. The V segment lost 1 base and the J segment 2 bases; nucleotides outside the gene matches: 10. This CDR3 spans 17 amino acids. CDR3 protein: CASSLGQYRGLNYGYTF. The CDR3 DNA reads TGTGCCAGCAGTTTAGGGCAATACAGGGGCTTGAACTATGGCTACACCTTC.

To note about this clonotype: A single base separates this from a much larger clone, so it may be a read error. The rearrangement uses TRBV7-3 and TRBJ2-3; D gene ambiguous. The germline V gene encodes CDR1 SGHTA and CDR2 FQGTGA. The V end was cut by 2 bases, the J end by 5 bases, with 8 bases between. CDR3 size: 13 residues. CDR3 nucleotide sequence: TGTGCCAGCAGCTTAGTAGGGTTAGATACGCAGTATTTT. Its protein is CASSLVGLDTQYF.

In this sample, this clonotype turned up once. The genes are TRBV12-3 or TRBV12-4 and TRBJ1-5; possibly TRBD1 for D (6 bases). Trimming removed 6 bases at V and 7 bases at J, with 16 bases between. This CDR3 comprises 14 residues. In DNA, the CDR3 is TGTGCCAGCAGCGTTAGGGGGGCCGGACAGCCCCAGCATTTT. As protein: CASSVRGAGQPQHF.

This clonotype showed up many times. The chain is built from TRBV20-1 and TRBJ2-3; a possible D gene is TRBD2 (6 bases). The CDR3 covers 15 residues. Germline CDR1 reads DFQATT; CDR2 reads SNEGSKA (reference sequence). The V and J ends lost 3 bases and 0 bases respectively, with 13 bases between them. The CDR3 is CSAREGSASTDTQYF. CDR3 coding DNA: TGCAGTGCTAGGGAGGGGAGCGCCAGCACAGATACGCAGTATTTT.

The chain recombines TRBV20-1 with TRBJ1-3, with TRBD1 as a possible D gene (6 bases). Per germline, CDR1 DFQATT and CDR2 SNEGSKA (reference sequence). This CDR3 contains 14 residues. Trimming stripped 5 bases from V and 4 bases from J, with 15 bases between. CDR3 in amino acids: CSAPDRTSGNTIYF. CDR3 coding DNA: TGCAGTGCTCCCGACAGGACGTCGGGAAACACCATATATTTT.